This is a list of T cell receptor beta chains from one sample in a study of yellow fever vaccine responses in identical twins. MiXCR was run by TCRdb on the RT-PCR reads, yielding one entry per CDR3 protein. The table has about 2,500 distinct CDR3 sequences, roughly 80% seen once; the top ten hold about 4%. Sample: T cells from blood (PBMCs), unsorted or a sorted subset (not recorded which), taken before or after yellow fever vaccination (not recorded which). These receptors came from a young woman who received the yellow fever vaccine. CDR3s include the opening cysteine and the closing phenylalanine or tryptophan. The order of the fields is V gene, J gene, clone size, D gene, CDR3 protein, CDR3 DNA. D genes are given only for firm matches. Clone size appears in some rows only: once, few, many, or a class for an expanded clone.

>TRBV12-3/TRBV12-4|TRBJ1-1|few|TRBD1
CASRTTGAGEAFF
TGTGCCAGCAGAACCACAGGGGCGGGTGAAGCTTTCTTT
>TRBV20-1|TRBJ2-7|few|TRBD2
CSANPRDYLSYEQYF
TGCAGTGCTAACCCTCGGGACTATCTCTCCTACGAGCAGTACTTC
>TRBV4-2|TRBJ2-1|-|-
CASSQESGEAYNEQFF
TGTGCCAGCAGCCAAGAATCGGGAGAAGCTTACAATGAGCAGTTCTTC
>TRBV14|TRBJ2-7|-|-
CASSQAQAVYEQYF
TGTGCCAGCAGCCAAGCCCAGGCGGTATACGAGCAGTACTTC
>TRBV19|TRBJ2-7|-|TRBD1
CASSNPRTGGGYEQYF
TGTGCCAGTAGTAATCCCCGGACAGGTGGCGGGTACGAGCAGTACTTC
>TRBV18|TRBJ2-1|-|TRBD1
CASSSRTGGSYNEQFF
TGTGCCAGCTCATCCCGGACAGGGGGCTCCTACAATGAGCAGTTCTTC
>TRBV28|TRBJ2-2|once|-
CASSSLRSGGELFF
TGTGCCAGCAGTTCGCTACGGTCCGGCGGGGAGCTGTTTTTT
>TRBV29-1|TRBJ2-1|-|TRBD1
CSVRWGGGQGIGSYNEQFF
TGCAGCGTTAGATGGGGAGGTGGACAGGGGATTGGCTCCTACAATGAGCAGTTCTTC
>TRBV10-3|TRBJ1-1|-|-
CAISGAMDTEAFF
TGTGCCATCAGTGGTGCGATGGACACTGAAGCTTTCTTT
>TRBV27|TRBJ2-7|few|TRBD2
CASSSIGLAGDLEQYF
TGTGCCAGCAGCTCTATAGGACTAGCGGGGGACTTGGAGCAGTACTTC
>TRBV7-6|TRBJ2-1|-|-
CASSGKSSYNEQFF
TGTGCCAGCAGCGGGAAGAGCTCCTACAATGAGCAGTTCTTC
>TRBV13|TRBJ1-2|-|TRBD1
CASRRQGYYGYTF
TGTGCCAGCAGAAGACAGGGCTACTATGGCTACACCTTC
>TRBV10-1|TRBJ2-1|-|TRBD2
CASSRLAGVGNEQFF
TGCGCCAGCAGTAGACTAGCGGGAGTGGGGAATGAGCAGTTCTTC
>TRBV11-2|TRBJ2-1|-|TRBD1
CASSLLGQGVDNEQFF
TGTGCCAGCAGCCTCCTGGGACAGGGGGTCGACAATGAGCAGTTCTTC
>TRBV29-1|TRBJ2-3|-|TRBD2
CSGGLAGFTDTQYF
TGCAGCGGAGGACTAGCGGGATTCACAGATACGCAGTATTTT
>TRBV5-1|TRBJ2-7|-|-
CASSNTGNYEQYF
TGCGCCAGCAGCAATACAGGGAACTACGAGCAGTACTTC
>TRBV29-1|TRBJ2-7|-|-
CSEGDHEQYF
TGCAGCGAAGGGGACCACGAGCAGTACTTC
>TRBV7-7|TRBJ1-5|-|-
CASSLSSDQPQHF
TGTGCCAGCAGCTTATCCTCTGATCAGCCCCAGCATTTT
>TRBV28|TRBJ2-3|-|-
CATPTDTQYF
TGTGCCACCCCCACAGATACGCAGTATTTT
>TRBV7-2|TRBJ2-1|-|-
CASSLATTGYNEQFF
TGTGCCAGCAGCTTAGCGACTACAGGGTACAATGAGCAGTTCTTC
>TRBV11-2|TRBJ2-7|-|-
CASSARYEQYF
TGTGCCAGCAGCGCGCGCTACGAGCAGTACTTC
>TRBV5-5|TRBJ2-5|-|-
CASSLAWEETQYF
TGTGCCAGCAGCTTAGCGTGGGAAGAGACCCAGTACTTC
>TRBV4-1|TRBJ2-6|-|-
CASSQDNSGANVLTF
TGCGCCAGCAGCCAAGATAATTCCGGGGCCAACGTCCTGACTTTC
>TRBV11-1|TRBJ1-1|-|-
CASSPVLSANTEAFF
TGTGCCAGCAGCCCCGTCCTGTCAGCCAACACTGAAGCTTTCTTT
>TRBV13|TRBJ2-1|-|TRBD2
CASTRLAEAYNEQFF
TGTGCCAGCACACGACTAGCAGAAGCCTACAATGAGCAGTTCTTC
>TRBV10-3|TRBJ1-1|-|-
CAIAGHWNTEAFF
TGTGCCATCGCCGGGCACTGGAACACTGAAGCTTTCTTT
>TRBV7-3|TRBJ2-1|-|TRBD2
CASSPHSGKNEQFF
TGTGCCAGCAGCCCACATAGCGGGAAGAATGAGCAGTTCTTC
>TRBV11-3|TRBJ2-1|-|TRBD1
CASSSLTGAYVEQFF
TGTGCCAGCAGCTCCTTAACAGGGGCCTATGTTGAGCAGTTCTTC
>TRBV10-3|TRBJ2-1|-|TRBD2
CAIAVTGTSGSNVINEQFF
TGTGCCATCGCCGTAACCGGGACTAGCGGGAGTAACGTTATAAATGAGCAGTTCTTC
>TRBV4-2|TRBJ2-2|-|TRBD2
CASSQDLAGGAGELFF
TGTGCCAGCAGCCAAGATCTAGCGGGGGGCGCCGGGGAGCTGTTTTTT
>TRBV11-2|TRBJ2-1|-|TRBD2
CASSFPRLLAGGYNEQFF
TGTGCCAGCAGCTTTCCCCGGCTACTGGCGGGGGGATACAATGAGCAGTTCTTC
>TRBV2|TRBJ1-4|-|TRBD1
CASTGTDNEKLFF
TGTGCCAGCACCGGGACAGATAATGAAAAACTGTTTTTT
>TRBV2|TRBJ2-2|-|-
CASRRNTGELFF
TGTGCCAGCAGGCGGAACACCGGGGAGCTGTTTTTT
>TRBV6-1|TRBJ2-1|-|TRBD2
CASSPLAGDYNEQFF
TGTGCCAGCAGTCCTCTAGCGGGGGATTACAATGAGCAGTTCTTC
>TRBV5-1|TRBJ2-7|once|TRBD1
CASSPRQGLGYEQYF
TGCGCCAGCAGCCCGCGACAGGGGTTAGGATACGAGCAGTACTTC
>TRBV10-3|TRBJ2-1|-|TRBD2
CAINNGLAGGEQFF
TGTGCCATCAATAACGGGCTAGCGGGGGGTGAGCAGTTCTTC
>TRBV7-1|TRBJ1-4|-|-
CASSSQGYEKLFF
TGTGCCAGCAGCTCACAGGGATATGAAAAACTGTTTTTT
>TRBV18|TRBJ2-5|few|-
CASSPQETQYF
TGTGCCAGCTCACCCCAAGAGACCCAGTACTTC
>TRBV6-1|TRBJ2-2|-|-
CASRSRGGTDHSGELFF
TGTGCCAGCAGATCACGTGGAGGGACAGATCACTCCGGGGAGCTGTTTTTT
>TRBV11-1|TRBJ2-7|few|TRBD1
CASSHVRDRGAEQYF
TGTGCCAGCAGCCATGTAAGGGACAGAGGAGCGGAGCAGTACTTC
>TRBV10-1|TRBJ2-1|-|TRBD2
CASGRLAGDNEQFF
TGCGCCAGCGGGCGACTAGCGGGGGACAATGAGCAGTTCTTC
>TRBV5-1|TRBJ2-2|-|TRBD2
CASSSLRGTNTGELFF
TGCGCCAGCAGCTCTTTGCGGGGGACGAACACCGGGGAGCTGTTTTTT